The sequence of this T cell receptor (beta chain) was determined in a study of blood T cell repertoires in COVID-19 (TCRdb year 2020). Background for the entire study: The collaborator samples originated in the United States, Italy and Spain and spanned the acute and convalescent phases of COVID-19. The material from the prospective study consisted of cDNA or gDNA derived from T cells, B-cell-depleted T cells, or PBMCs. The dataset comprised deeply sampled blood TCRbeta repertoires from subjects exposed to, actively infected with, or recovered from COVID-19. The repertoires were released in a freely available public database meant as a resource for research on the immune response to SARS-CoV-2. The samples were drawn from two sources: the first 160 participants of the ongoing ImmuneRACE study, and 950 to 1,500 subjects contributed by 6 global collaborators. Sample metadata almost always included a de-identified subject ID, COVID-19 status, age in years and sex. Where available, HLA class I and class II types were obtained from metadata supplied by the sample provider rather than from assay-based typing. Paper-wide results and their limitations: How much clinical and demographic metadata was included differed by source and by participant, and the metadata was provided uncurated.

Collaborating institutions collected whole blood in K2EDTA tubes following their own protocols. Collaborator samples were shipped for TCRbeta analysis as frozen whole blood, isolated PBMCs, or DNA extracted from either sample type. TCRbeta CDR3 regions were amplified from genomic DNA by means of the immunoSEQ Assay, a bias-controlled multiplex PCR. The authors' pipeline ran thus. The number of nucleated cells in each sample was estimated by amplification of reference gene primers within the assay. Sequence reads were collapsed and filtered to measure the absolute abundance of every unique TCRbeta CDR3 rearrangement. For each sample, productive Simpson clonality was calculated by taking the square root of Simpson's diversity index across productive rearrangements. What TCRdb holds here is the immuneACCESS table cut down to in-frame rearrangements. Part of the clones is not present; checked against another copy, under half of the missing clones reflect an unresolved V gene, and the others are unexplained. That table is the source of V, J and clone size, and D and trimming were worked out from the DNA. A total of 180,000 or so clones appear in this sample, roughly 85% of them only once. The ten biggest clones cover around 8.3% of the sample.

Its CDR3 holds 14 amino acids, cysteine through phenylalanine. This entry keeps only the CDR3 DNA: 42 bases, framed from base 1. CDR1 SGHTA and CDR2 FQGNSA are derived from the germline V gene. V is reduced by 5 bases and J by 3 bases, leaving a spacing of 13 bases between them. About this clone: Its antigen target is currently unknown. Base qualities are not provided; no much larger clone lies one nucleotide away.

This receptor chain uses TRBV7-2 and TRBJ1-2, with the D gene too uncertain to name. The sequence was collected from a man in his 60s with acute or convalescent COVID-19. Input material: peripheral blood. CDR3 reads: CASSPRLPYYGYTF. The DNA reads TGTGCCAGCAGCCCGAGGCTACCTTACTATGGCTACACCTTC. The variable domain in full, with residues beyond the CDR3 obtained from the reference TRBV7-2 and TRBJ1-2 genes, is GAGVSQSPSNKVTEKGKDVELRCDPISGHTALYWYRQSLGQGLEFLIYFQGNSAPDKSGLPSDRFSAERTGGSVSTLTIQRTQQEDSAVYLCASSPRLPYYGYTFGSGTRLTVV.